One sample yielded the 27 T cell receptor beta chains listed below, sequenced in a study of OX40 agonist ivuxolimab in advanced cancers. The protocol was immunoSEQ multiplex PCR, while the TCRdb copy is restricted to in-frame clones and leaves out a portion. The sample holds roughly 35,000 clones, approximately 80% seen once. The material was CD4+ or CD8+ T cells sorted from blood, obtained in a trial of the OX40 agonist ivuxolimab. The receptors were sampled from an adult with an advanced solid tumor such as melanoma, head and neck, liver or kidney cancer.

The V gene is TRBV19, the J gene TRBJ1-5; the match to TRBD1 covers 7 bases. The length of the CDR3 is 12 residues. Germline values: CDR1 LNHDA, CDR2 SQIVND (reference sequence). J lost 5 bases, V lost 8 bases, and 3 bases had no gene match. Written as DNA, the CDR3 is TGTGCCAGTGCAGGGGGATATCAGCCCCAGCATTTT. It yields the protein CASAGGYQPQHF.

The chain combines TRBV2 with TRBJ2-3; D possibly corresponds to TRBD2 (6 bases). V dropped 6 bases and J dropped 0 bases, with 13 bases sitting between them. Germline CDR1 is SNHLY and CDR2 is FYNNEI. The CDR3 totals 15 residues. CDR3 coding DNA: TGTGCCAGCAGCACAAGCGGGCCTAGCACAGATACGCAGTATTTT. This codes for CASSTSGPSTDTQYF.

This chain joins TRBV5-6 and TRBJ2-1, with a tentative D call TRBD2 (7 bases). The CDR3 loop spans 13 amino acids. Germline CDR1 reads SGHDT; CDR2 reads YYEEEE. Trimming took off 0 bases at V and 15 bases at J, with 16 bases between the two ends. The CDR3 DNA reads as TGTGCCAGCAGCTTGGGAGGGGGGGCCGAGGTGTTCTTC. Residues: CASSLGGGAEVFF.

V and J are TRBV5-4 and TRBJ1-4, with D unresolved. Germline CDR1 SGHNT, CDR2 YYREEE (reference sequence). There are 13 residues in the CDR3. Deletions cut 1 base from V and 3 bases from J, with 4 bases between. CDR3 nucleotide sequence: TGTGCCAGCAGCTTGAGCCCTAATGAAAAACTGTTTTTT. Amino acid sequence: CASSLSPNEKLFF.

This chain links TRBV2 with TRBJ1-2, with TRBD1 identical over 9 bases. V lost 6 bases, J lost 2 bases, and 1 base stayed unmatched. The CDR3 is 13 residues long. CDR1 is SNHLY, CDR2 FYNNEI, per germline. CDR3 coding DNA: TGTGCCAGCAGCGGACAGGGGAACTATGGCTACACCTTC. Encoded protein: CASSGQGNYGYTF.

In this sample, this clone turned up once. CDR3 residues: CASSLGAGQPQHF. The CDR3, as DNA: TGTGCCAGCAGCTTAGGGGCCGGACAGCCCCAGCATTTT. The chain joins TRBV11-2 to TRBJ1-5; D is uncertain. The CDR3 is 13 residues long. Trimming took off 1 base at V and 7 bases at J, with 8 bases between the two ends. Germline values: CDR1 SGHAT, CDR2 FQNNGV.

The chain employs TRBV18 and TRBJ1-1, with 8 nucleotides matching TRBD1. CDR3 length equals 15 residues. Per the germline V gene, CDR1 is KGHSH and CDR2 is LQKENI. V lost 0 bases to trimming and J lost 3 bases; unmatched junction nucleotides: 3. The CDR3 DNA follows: TGTGCCAGCTCACCACCAGTGACAGGGGACACTGAAGCTTTCTTT. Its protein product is CASSPPVTGDTEAFF.

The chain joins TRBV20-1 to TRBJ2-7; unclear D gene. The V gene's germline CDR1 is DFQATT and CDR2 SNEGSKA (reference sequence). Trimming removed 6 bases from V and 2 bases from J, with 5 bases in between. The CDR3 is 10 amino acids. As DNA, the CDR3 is TGCAGTGCCACCCCCTACGAGCAGTACTTC. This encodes CSATPYEQYF.

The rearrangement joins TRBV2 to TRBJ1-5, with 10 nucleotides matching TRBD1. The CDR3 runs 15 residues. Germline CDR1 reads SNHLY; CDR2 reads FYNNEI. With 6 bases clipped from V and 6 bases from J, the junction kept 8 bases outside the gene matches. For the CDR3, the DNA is TGTGCCAGCAGAGCTGGGACAGGGGTATTTCAGCCCCAGCATTTT. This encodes CASRAGTGVFQPQHF.

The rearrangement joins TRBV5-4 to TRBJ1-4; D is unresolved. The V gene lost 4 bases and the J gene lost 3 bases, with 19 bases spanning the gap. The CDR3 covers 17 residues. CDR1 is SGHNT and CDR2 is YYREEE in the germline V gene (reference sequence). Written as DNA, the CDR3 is TGTGCCAGCAGCCAAGGCGGGATCCGGGGATCTAATGAAAAACTGTTTTTT. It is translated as CASSQGGIRGSNEKLFF.

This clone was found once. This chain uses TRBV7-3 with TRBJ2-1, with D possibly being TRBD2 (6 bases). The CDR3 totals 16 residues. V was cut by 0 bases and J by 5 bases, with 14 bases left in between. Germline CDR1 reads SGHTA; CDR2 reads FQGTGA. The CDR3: CASSLTYGSYNNEQFF. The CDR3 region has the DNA TGTGCCAGCAGCTTAACGTACGGGAGCTATAACAATGAGCAGTTCTTC. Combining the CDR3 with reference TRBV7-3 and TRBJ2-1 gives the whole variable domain GAGVSQTPSNKVTEKGKYVELRCDPISGHTALYWYRQSLGQGPEFLIYFQGTGAADDSGLPNDRFFAVRPEGSVSTLKIQRTERGDSAVYLCASSLTYGSYNNEQFFGPGTRLTVL.

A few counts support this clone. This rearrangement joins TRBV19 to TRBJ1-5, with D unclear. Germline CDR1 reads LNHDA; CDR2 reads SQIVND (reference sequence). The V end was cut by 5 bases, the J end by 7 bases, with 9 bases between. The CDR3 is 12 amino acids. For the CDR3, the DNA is TGTGCCAGTAGTGATCCCATGCAGCCCCAGCATTTT. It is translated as CASSDPMQPQHF. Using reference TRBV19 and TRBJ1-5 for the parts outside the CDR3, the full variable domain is DGGITQSPKYLFRKEGQNVTLSCEQNLNHDAMYWYRQDPGQGLRLIYYSQIVNDFQKGDIAEGYSVSREKKESFPLTVTSAQKNPTAFYLCASSDPMQPQHFGDGTRLSIL.

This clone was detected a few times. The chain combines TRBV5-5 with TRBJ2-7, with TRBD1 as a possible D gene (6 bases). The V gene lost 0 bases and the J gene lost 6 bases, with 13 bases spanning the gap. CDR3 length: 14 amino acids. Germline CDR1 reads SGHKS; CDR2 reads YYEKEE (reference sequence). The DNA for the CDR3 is TGTGCCAGCAGCTTGGAAGCAGGGGCAGTCGAGCAGTACTTC. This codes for CASSLEAGAVEQYF.

The CDR3 coding sequence is TGCGCCAGCAGCTTGTCGAGGAACACTGAAGCTTTCTTT. Translating gives CASSLSRNTEAFF. The rearrangement uses TRBV5-1 and TRBJ1-1; D unclear. Looked up from germline, CDR1 is SGHRS and CDR2 is YFSETQ. Trimming cost V 1 base and J 1 base, with 5 bases left between them. The CDR3 totals 13 residues.

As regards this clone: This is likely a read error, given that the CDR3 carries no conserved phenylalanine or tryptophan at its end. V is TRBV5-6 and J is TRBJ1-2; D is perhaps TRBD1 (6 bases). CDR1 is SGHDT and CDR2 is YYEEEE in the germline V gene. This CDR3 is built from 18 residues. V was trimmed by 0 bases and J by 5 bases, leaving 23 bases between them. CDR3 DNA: TGTGCCAGCAGCTTGGGTTTAACGCCGATAGGGGGAACGTATGGCTACACCTCC. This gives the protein CASSLGLTPIGGTYGYTS.

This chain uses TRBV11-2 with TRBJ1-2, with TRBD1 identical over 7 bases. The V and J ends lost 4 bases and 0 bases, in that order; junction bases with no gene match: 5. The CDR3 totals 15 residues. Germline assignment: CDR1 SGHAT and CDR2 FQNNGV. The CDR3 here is CASSSWDRANYGYTF. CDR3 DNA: TGTGCCAGCAGCTCATGGGACAGAGCTAACTATGGCTACACCTTC.

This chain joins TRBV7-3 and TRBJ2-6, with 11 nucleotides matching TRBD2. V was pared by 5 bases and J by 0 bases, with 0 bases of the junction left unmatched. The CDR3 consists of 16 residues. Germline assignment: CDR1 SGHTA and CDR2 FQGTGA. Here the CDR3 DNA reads TGTGCCAGCAGCACTAGCGGGGGCTCTGGGGCCAACGTCCTGACTTTC. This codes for CASSTSGGSGANVLTF.

This chain's CDR3 is CASSVPLGTGVETQYF. The DNA for the CDR3 is TGTGCCAGCAGCGTCCCTCTGGGGACAGGAGTAGAGACCCAGTACTTC. This chain uses TRBV9 with TRBJ2-5; 8 positions match TRBD1. In germline, CDR1 is SGDLS, CDR2 YYNGEE. CDR3 size: 16 residues. With 2 bases clipped from V and 4 bases from J, the junction kept 10 bases outside the gene matches.

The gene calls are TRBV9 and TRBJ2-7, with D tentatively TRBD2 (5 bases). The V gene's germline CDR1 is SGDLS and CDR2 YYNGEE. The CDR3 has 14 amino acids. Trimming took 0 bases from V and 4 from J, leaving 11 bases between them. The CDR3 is CASSVEAGLYEQYF. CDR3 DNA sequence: TGTGCCAGCAGCGTAGAGGCGGGCCTTTACGAGCAGTACTTC.

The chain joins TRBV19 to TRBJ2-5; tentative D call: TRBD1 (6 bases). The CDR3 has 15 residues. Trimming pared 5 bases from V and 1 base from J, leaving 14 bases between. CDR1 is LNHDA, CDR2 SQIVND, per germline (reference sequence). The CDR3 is CASSRGQRFQETQYF. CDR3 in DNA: TGTGCCAGTAGTCGGGGACAAAGATTCCAAGAGACCCAGTACTTC.

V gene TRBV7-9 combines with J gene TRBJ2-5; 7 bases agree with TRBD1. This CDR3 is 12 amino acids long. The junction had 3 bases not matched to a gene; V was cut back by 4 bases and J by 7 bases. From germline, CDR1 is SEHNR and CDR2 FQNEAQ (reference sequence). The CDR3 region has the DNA TGTGCCAGCAGCTCGACAGGGTTGACCCAGTACTTC. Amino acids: CASSSTGLTQYF.

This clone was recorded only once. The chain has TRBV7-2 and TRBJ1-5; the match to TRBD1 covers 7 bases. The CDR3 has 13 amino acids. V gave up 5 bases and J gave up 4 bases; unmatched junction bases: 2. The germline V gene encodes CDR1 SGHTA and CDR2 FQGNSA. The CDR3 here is CASSTQGNQPQHF. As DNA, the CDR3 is TGTGCCAGCAGCACACAGGGGAATCAGCCCCAGCATTTT.

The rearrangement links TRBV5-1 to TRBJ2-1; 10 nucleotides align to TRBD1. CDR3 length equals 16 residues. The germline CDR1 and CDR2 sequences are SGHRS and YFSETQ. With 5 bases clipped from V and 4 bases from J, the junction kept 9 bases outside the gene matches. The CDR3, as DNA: TGCGCCAGCAGGCCGGCGCCGGGACAGGGGTACAATGAGCAGTTCTTC. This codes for CASRPAPGQGYNEQFF.

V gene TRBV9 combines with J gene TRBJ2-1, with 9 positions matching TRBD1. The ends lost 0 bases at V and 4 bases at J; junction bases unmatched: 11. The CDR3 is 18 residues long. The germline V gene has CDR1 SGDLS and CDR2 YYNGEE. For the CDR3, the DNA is TGTGCCAGCAGCGTAGGGTTACCGGGACAGGGAATTTACAATGAGCAGTTCTTC. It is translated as CASSVGLPGQGIYNEQFF.

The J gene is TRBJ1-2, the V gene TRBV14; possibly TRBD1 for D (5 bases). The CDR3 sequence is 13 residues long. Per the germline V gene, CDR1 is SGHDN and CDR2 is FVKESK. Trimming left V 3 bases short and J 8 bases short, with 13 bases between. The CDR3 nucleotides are TGTGCCAGCAGCCAGCGGCAGGGTGGGGGCTACACCTTC. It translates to CASSQRQGGGYTF.

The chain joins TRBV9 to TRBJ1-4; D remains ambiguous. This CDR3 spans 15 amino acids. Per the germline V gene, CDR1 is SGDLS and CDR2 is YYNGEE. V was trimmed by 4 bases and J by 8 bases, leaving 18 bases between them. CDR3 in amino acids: CASSPQAGVGEKLFF. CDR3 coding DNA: TGTGCCAGCAGCCCCCAGGCCGGGGTAGGCGAAAAACTGTTTTTT.

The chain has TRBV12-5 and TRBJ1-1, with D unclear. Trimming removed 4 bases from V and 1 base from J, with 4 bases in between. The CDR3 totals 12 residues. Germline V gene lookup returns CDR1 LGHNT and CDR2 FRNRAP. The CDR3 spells CASGWGNTEAFF. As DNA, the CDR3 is TGTGCTAGTGGTTGGGGGAACACTGAAGCTTTCTTT.